This T cell receptor (beta chain) was profiled in a study of vaccination and CD4 T cells after COVID-19 (dated by TCRdb to about 2022). In terms of the full investigation: Convalescent patients had a positive SARS-CoV-2 result on nasal swab PCR, and of these patients, under ten had mild disease and one had severe disease. The convalescent cohort comprised six males and four females, including two Hispanic individuals, seven Caucasians, two Asians and one multiracial person. Each participant got two doses of either the Pfizer-BioNTech BNT162b2 vaccine (n=8) or the Moderna mRNA-1273 vaccine (n=2). Post-COVID blood samples were collected from convalescent patients a median of approximately 93 days after diagnosis, with a range of about 35 to 170 days. The time from the second vaccine dose to post-vaccine blood sampling had a median of around 72 days and ranged from about 12 to 250 days. Overlapping spike peptide pools from SARS-CoV-2 and from the common cold coronaviruses HCoV-NL63, HCoV-OC43 and HCoV-229E were used as culture stimuli. As controls, cultures received a CEFX viral epitope pool (the positive control), an HIV-1 Nef peptide pool (the negative control), or no peptide at all. The spike-specific CD4+ TCR repertoire was compared before and after mRNA vaccination in under 11 COVID-19 convalescent patients and several infection-naive healthy vaccine recipients.

On the study overall, not on this receptor specifically: Among convalescent patients, a median about 86% of the SARS-CoV-2-reactive clones seen after vaccination appeared only after vaccination, which suggests priming specific to the vaccine. Of the vaccine-specific clones found in convalescent patients, nearly all (304 of 307) were mono-reactive for SARS-CoV-2 spike instead of being cross-reactive with common cold coronaviruses. Only a relatively small number of convalescent patients were included in the study, and early timepoints following natural infection were not analyzed. The median count of SARS-CoV-2-reactive clonotypes went up from approximately 20 after infection to a few dozen after vaccination, although the change was not significant.

In light of the paper, this sample's treatment or condition label describes: roughly ten-day PBMC culture with coronavirus spike peptide pools or control peptides (ViraFEST assay). The study used the ViraFEST assay, which expanded antigen-specific T cells with peptide pools and then identified expanded clonotypes by TCR sequencing. Positive SARS-CoV-2 PCR tests in the convalescent patients dated from March to December 2020, before Alpha, Beta and Delta variants emerged in the United States. Each well held about 2 million PBMCs cultured in IMDM containing roughly 5.5% human AB serum and approximately 9.8 IU/ml IL-2, with 7.5 to 10 ug/ml peptide pools added. Half of the culture medium was replaced with fresh IL-2-containing medium on days 3 and 7. CD4+ T cells were isolated after 10 days of culture through negative selection using the EasySep CD4+ T cell isolation kit. PBMCs were separated from whole blood using Ficoll-Paque Plus gradient centrifugation and then either used fresh or cryopreserved at -140C. Triplicate wells were generally used for each culture condition.

Libraries were prepared through PCR. DNA from cultured CD4+ T cells underwent TCR sequencing with the Oncomine TCR Beta short-read assay at the Johns Hopkins FTIC core. The QIAamp micro DNA kit was used to extract genomic DNA from the cultured CD4+ T cells. Oncomine TCR Beta libraries from cultured CD4+ T cells were pooled using unique dual indexes and sequenced on an Illumina iSeq 100. From the authors' description of their analysis: Non-productive sequences were removed, and CDR3s not starting with C, not ending with F or W, or shorter than 7 amino acids were discarded. The MANAFEST web application was used to identify antigen-specific clonotypes by comparing peptide-stimulated wells against reference wells and other culture wells. Positive clones required FDR below 0.05, an odds ratio above 5, and productive frequency above 0.1% in at least two of three replicate wells. A clonotype counted as cross-reactive if it showed significant expansion both in the SARS-CoV-2 spike wells and in at least one common cold coronavirus spike condition. Similarity between CDR3 sequences was evaluated in R version 3.6.1 using Levenshtein distances (stringdist) and unrooted phylogenetic trees (ape). The public sequencing data were trimmed at Q25 with fastp and processed into clonotypes with MiXCR by TCRdb, which kept only in-frame beta chains. For every CDR3 protein sequence, its rows merge into one entry that carries the most common genes and DNA. TCRdb, not the original authors, processed these V and J calls. This sample has about 15,000 distinct CDR3 sequences in its table, and about 80% of those were observed once. The ten largest account for approximately 11% of the sample.

V loses 2 bases of germline sequence and J loses 7 bases, and the interval between the two ends is 12 bases. Its CDR3 holds 14 amino acids, cysteine through phenylalanine. Left in the record is the CDR3 DNA by itself, 42 bases read in frame from the first base. From the germline V gene, CDR1 is SGHTA and CDR2 is FQGNSA. With respect to this clonotype: The antigen it binds to is not known. No clone much larger than this one lies a single base away; base qualities are absent.

This receptor was obtained from a human donor who had recovered from COVID-19. Recombination connected TRBV7-2 to TRBJ1-5; the D gene is possibly TRBD1, with 5 bases matching. The sequencing input was CD4+ T cells from blood, cultured in vitro. The DNA sequence is given as TGTGCCAGCAGCTTATCGGGGGGAGAACAGCCCCAGCATTTT. Translated, this is CASSLSGGEQPQHF.